This TCR beta chain emerged from a study of T cell changes during pregnancy in multiple sclerosis. Some clones are missing from TCRdb's copy, which holds only in-frame ones; the method was immunoSEQ multiplex PCR. The sample contains more than 80,000 clones, roughly 90% of which appear only once. The CDR3 has 16 residues. Germline CDR1 and CDR2: MNHEY and SMNVEV (reference sequence). V shed 2 bases and J shed 0 bases, with 11 bases lying between them. Sequences were derived from peripheral blood, sampled in the first trimester of pregnancy. The chain has TRBV27 and TRBJ2-1; the D gene is possibly TRBD2 (6 bases). The receptor was derived from a female donor with multiple sclerosis, enrolled in a pregnancy study. Here the CDR3 reads CASSLRSGGSYNEQFF. CDR3 bases: TGTGCCAGCAGTTTAAGATCCGGGGGCTCCTACAATGAGCAGTTCTTC.